This record concerns one T cell receptor beta chain sequence. This table comes from immunoSEQ multiplex PCR, and its TCRdb copy is limited to in-frame clones, with some not included. The sample holds more than 200,000 clones, approximately 81% seen once. The CDR3 runs to 14 residues. Trimming removed 6 bases from V and 5 bases from J, with 16 bases in between. The germline V gene has CDR1 MNHNY and CDR2 SVGAGI (reference sequence). The data were obtained in a study of blood T cell repertoires in COVID-19. The chain uses TRBV6-6 and TRBJ2-5, with D tentatively TRBD2 (6 bases). The sequenced material came from peripheral blood. The receptor comes from a man in his fifties or sixties with acute or convalescent COVID-19. CDR3 region: CASRALGRLETQYF. The CDR3 DNA sequence: TGTGCCAGCAGAGCCCTGGGGAGGCTGGAGACCCAGTACTTC.